Below, 15 T cell receptor beta chains from the same sample are listed, as sequenced in a study of blood T cells in healthy people across ages. A J-beta primer mix and a sample-barcoded 5' primer were used in a second PCR of about 7 to 12 cycles. TCRdb recomputed calls from the 5' RACE reads with MiXCR, one row per CDR3 protein. This sample has more than 650,000 distinct CDR3 sequences, with approximately 53% found just once. Sequencing was done on a sample of blood. The receptors come from a man at least 80 years old in good health.

CDR3 residues: CASSLETGPIYEQYF. The DNA of the CDR3 is TGCGCCAGCAGCTTGGAGACGGGTCCGATCTACGAGCAGTACTTC. This chain joins TRBV5-1 and TRBJ2-7; D gene unclear. Germline V gene sequence: CDR1 SGHRS, CDR2 YFSETQ. With 0 bases removed from V and 3 bases from J, the gap between germline ends came to 13 bases. The CDR3 consists of 15 residues.

This clonotype was seen only a few times. This chain joins TRBV24-1 and TRBJ2-7; 7 positions match TRBD1. CDR1 is KGHDR and CDR2 is SFDVKD in the germline V gene. V shed 3 bases and J 3 bases; nucleotides not matched to a gene: 4. This CDR3 is 14 amino acids long. The CDR3 spells CATSDPGTDYEQYF. The CDR3 DNA reads TGTGCCACCAGTGATCCTGGGACAGACTACGAGCAGTACTTC.

This chain uses TRBV12-3 or TRBV12-4 with TRBJ2-1, with D possibly called TRBD1 or TRBD2 (5 bases each). The CDR3 covers 17 residues. Trimming shortened V by 3 bases and J by 4 bases, and 19 bases separated the two germline ends. The CDR3 loop is CASSFQRDGWVYNEQFF. As DNA, the CDR3 is TGTGCCAGCAGTTTTCAAAGGGACGGCTGGGTGTACAATGAGCAGTTCTTC.

The chain joins TRBV6-1 to TRBJ1-2; D possibly corresponds to TRBD1 (6 bases). CDR3 size: 13 residues. Trimming took off 4 bases at V and 8 bases at J, with 14 bases between the two ends. Germline V gene sequence: CDR1 MNHNS, CDR2 SASEGT. The CDR3 here is CASSAEGVSGYTF. DNA for the CDR3: TGTGCCAGCAGTGCAGAGGGGGTTAGCGGCTACACCTTC.

The CDR3 nucleotides read TGCAGCGTCGCCGTAATTGGACGAAACAATGAGCAGTTCTTC. It specifies CSVAVIGRNNEQFF. This sequence joins TRBV29-1 and TRBJ2-1; D is unresolved. The CDR3 loop spans 14 amino acids. V was cut by 6 bases and J by 5 bases, with 17 bases left in between. Looked up from germline, CDR1 is SQVTM and CDR2 is ANQGSEA.

This clonotype was recorded only once. The junction differs from germline at one of its ends, possibly a read error. The rearrangement joins TRBV11-3 to TRBJ2-3; no clear D. The germline V gene encodes CDR1 SGHNT and CDR2 YENEEA. There are 14 residues in the CDR3. CDR3: CANSLPPNGDTQYF. CDR3 sequence (DNA): TGTGCCAACAGCTTACCGCCCAATGGGGATACGCAGTATTTT. Using reference TRBV11-3 and TRBJ2-3 for the parts outside the CDR3, the full variable domain is EAGVVQSPRYKIIEKKQPVAFWCNPISGHNTLYWYLQNLGQGPELLIRYENEEAVDDSQLPKDRFSAERLKGVDSTLKIQPAELGDSAVYLCANSLPPNGDTQYFGPGTRLTVL.

This clonotype was seen a few times. The chain couples TRBV7-2 to TRBJ1-5; 7 nucleotides match TRBD1. With 1 base clipped from V and 6 bases from J, the junction kept 15 bases outside the gene matches. Germline CDR1 reads SGHTA; CDR2 reads FQGNSA. This CDR3 has 18 amino acids. The CDR3 reads CASSLVFGAGGRGQPQHF. The DNA for the CDR3 is TGTGCCAGCAGCTTAGTGTTCGGGGCAGGGGGTAGGGGTCAGCCCCAGCATTTT.

The V call is TRBV18, the J call TRBJ2-7, with 8 nucleotides matching TRBD2. Germline V lookup: CDR1 KGHSH, CDR2 LQKENI. J gave up 0 bases and V 4 bases, and 5 bases lay outside the gene matches. The CDR3 runs 15 residues. The CDR3 reads CASSLNSGISYEQYF. In nucleotides, the CDR3 is TGTGCCAGCTCACTCAATAGCGGGATCTCCTACGAGCAGTACTTC.

The rearrangement joins TRBV29-1 to TRBJ2-7; tentatively, D is TRBD2 (7 bases). Germline CDR1 is SQVTM and CDR2 is ANQGSEA. The CDR3 contains 14 residues. Trimming removed 6 bases from V and 0 bases from J, with 15 bases in between. The DNA for the CDR3 is TGCAGCGTGGGGGGGGCAGGTGCCTCCTACGAGCAGTACTTC. Protein sequence: CSVGGAGASYEQYF.

V gene TRBV11-3 combines with J gene TRBJ2-1; unclear D gene. Judging by the DNA end, TRBJ2-7 fits better; the J call may be wrong. The CDR3 sequence is 13 residues long. Looked up from germline, CDR1 is SGHNT and CDR2 is YENEEA. CDR3 DNA sequence: TGTGCCAGCAGCTTAGATCTAGACAATGAGCAGTACTTC. It yields the protein CASSLDLDNEQYF.

This chain joins TRBV7-9 and TRBJ1-2; D perhaps matches TRBD1 (6 bases). V shed 4 bases and J shed 7 bases, with 10 bases lying between them. The CDR3 extends over 12 amino acids. The germline V gene encodes CDR1 SEHNR and CDR2 FQNEAQ (reference sequence). CDR3 sequence (DNA): TGTGCCAGCAGCTCAAGGGGGAGTGGCTACACCTTC. It yields the protein CASSSRGSGYTF.

This clonotype was counted only a few times. The chain joins TRBV29-1 to TRBJ2-1; no definite D call. Germline-derived CDR1 and CDR2 are SQVTM and ANQGSEA. The germline V and J ends were trimmed by 2 bases and 0 bases, with 11 bases remaining between them. There are 15 residues in the CDR3. The chain's CDR3 is CSVERARSSYNEQFF. CDR3 DNA: TGCAGCGTTGAAAGAGCACGGAGCTCCTACAATGAGCAGTTCTTC.

This rearrangement joins TRBV10-3 to TRBJ2-7, with D perhaps matching TRBD2 (6 bases). The end of the DNA aligns better with TRBJ2-5, so the J call may be wrong. Germline V gives CDR1 ENHRY, CDR2 SYGVKD. The length of the CDR3 is 15 residues. CDR3 protein: CAIRPSRGTQETQYF. The CDR3 DNA reads TGTGCCATCAGACCATCCCGCGGGACTCAAGAGACCCAGTACTTC.

The J gene is TRBJ2-3, the V gene TRBV7-9; 8 bases fit TRBD1. This CDR3 is 17 amino acids long. Per germline, CDR1 SEHNR and CDR2 FQNEAQ (reference sequence). After removal of 3 bases from V and 3 bases from J, the junction contained 11 bases not matched to a gene. The CDR3 loop reads CASSFSWGQDLTDTQYF. As DNA, the CDR3 is TGTGCCAGCAGCTTTTCTTGGGGACAGGATTTAACAGATACGCAGTATTTT.

J is TRBJ2-1 and V is TRBV12-3 or TRBV12-4; 9 bases align to TRBD2. This CDR3 has 18 residues. The V segment lost 6 bases and the J segment 2 bases; nucleotides outside the gene matches: 14. CDR3 sequence (DNA): TGTGCCAGCAGGGGTAGCGGGAGCCCCTCATTTCCCTACAATGAGCAGTTCTTC. Protein sequence: CASRGSGSPSFPYNEQFF.